Listed below are T cell receptor beta chains from one sample, sequenced in a study of blood T cell repertoires in COVID-19. Only in-frame clones appear in the TCRdb table, and some are missing; sequencing was by immunoSEQ multiplex PCR. The table includes a few hundred thousand clones, more than 80% detected once. Source material: peripheral blood. The receptor set was obtained from a woman aged 30 to 39 with COVID-19, enrolled during active disease. Both conserved end residues are part of each CDR3. The D gene is left open where the match is weak. Size values are once, few and many counts, or a class for expanded clones, and some rows have none.

J gene,clone size,D gene,V gene,CDR3 protein,CDR3 DNA
TRBJ1-1,-,-,TRBV6-5,CASSYFSGGNTEAFF,TGTGCCAGCAGTTACTTTTCGGGGGGGAACACTGAAGCTTTCTTT
TRBJ1-6,-,-,TRBV5-6,CASSLTGVLSPLHF,TGTGCCAGCAGCTTGACCGGGGTTCTCTCACCCCTCCACTTT
TRBJ1-2,-,-,TRBV7-2,CASSPSGGFYGYTF,TGTGCCAGCAGCCCCAGTGGGGGCTTCTATGGCTACACCTTC
TRBJ1-6,-,-,TRBV6-2/TRBV6-3,CASSRGRSNSPLHF,TGTGCCAGCAGCCGAGGCAGATCTAATTCACCCCTCCACTTT
TRBJ2-1,-,-,TRBV18,CASSLEQASTYNEQFF,TGTGCCAGCTCACTTGAACAGGCCTCCACCTACAATGAGCAGTTCTTC
TRBJ1-1,-,-,TRBV6-2/TRBV6-3,CASSYSPDTEAFF,TGTGCCAGCAGTTACTCGCCGGACACTGAAGCTTTCTTT
TRBJ2-1,-,TRBD2,TRBV5-6,CASSLVLAGAQFF,TGTGCCAGCAGCTTGGTACTAGCGGGAGCGCAGTTCTTC
TRBJ2-5,-,TRBD2,TRBV4-3,CASSQDRTSGGGTEETQYF,TGCGCCAGCAGCCAAGATCGGACTAGCGGGGGGGGGACAGAAGAGACCCAGTACTTC
TRBJ2-7,once,-,TRBV10-1,CASSDSGTSSSYEQYF,TGCGCCAGCAGTGATTCCGGGACATCGAGCTCCTACGAGCAGTACTTC
TRBJ2-1,-,-,TRBV10-3,CAISESLAGREQFF,TGTGCCATCAGTGAGTCACTGGCAGGTCGGGAGCAGTTCTTC
TRBJ2-3,-,TRBD2,TRBV25-1,CASSDLAADTQYF,TGTGCCAGCAGTGACCTAGCGGCAGATACGCAGTATTTT
TRBJ1-1,-,-,TRBV2,CASSATAFNTEAFF,TGTGCCAGCAGTGCGACAGCGTTTAACACTGAAGCTTTCTTT
TRBJ2-2,-,TRBD2,TRBV11-2,CASSLARLAGAGELFF,TGTGCCAGCAGCTTAGCTCGGCTAGCGGGAGCCGGGGAGCTGTTTTTT
TRBJ1-3,many,-,TRBV12-3/TRBV12-4,CASSENGGNTIYF,TGTGCCAGCAGCGAAAACGGGGGAAACACCATATATTTT
TRBJ2-3,-,TRBD2,TRBV24-1,CATSLPSGGPDTQYF,TGTGCCACCAGTCTCCCTAGCGGGGGTCCCGATACGCAGTATTTT
TRBJ2-1,once,-,TRBV19,CASRGGIEQFF,TGTGCCAGTCGAGGGGGAATTGAGCAGTTCTTC
TRBJ2-2,-,TRBD2,TRBV3-1/TRBV3-2,CASSPLAGLNTGELFF,TGTGCCAGCAGCCCTTTAGCGGGTCTGAACACCGGGGAGCTGTTTTTT
TRBJ2-2,-,TRBD2,TRBV4-2,CASSQESGGGWTGELFF,TGTGCCAGCAGCCAAGAATCGGGAGGAGGGTGGACCGGGGAGCTGTTTTTT
TRBJ2-5,-,TRBD1,TRBV30,CAWSVQYRGLGETQYF,TGTGCCTGGAGTGTACAATACAGGGGGCTTGGGGAGACCCAGTACTTC
TRBJ2-4,once,-,TRBV5-1,CASSFANIQYF,TGCGCCAGCAGCTTTGCGAACATTCAGTACTTC
TRBJ2-7,-,-,TRBV18,CASSPRGDPEQYF,TGTGCCAGCTCACCTCGGGGTGACCCCGAGCAGTACTTC
TRBJ1-3,-,-,TRBV2,CASNPSPGAGNTIYF,TGTGCCAGCAATCCGAGTCCCGGGGCTGGAAACACCATATATTTT
TRBJ2-6,-,TRBD1,TRBV3-1/TRBV3-2,CASSQQGAYGANVLTF,TGTGCCAGCAGTCAACAGGGGGCCTATGGGGCCAACGTCCTGACTTTC
TRBJ1-2,-,-,TRBV21-1,CASSTCQGNYGYTF,TGTGCCAGCAGCACGTGCCAGGGTAACTATGGCTACACCTTC
TRBJ2-3,-,TRBD2,TRBV6-2/TRBV6-3,CASSYPTRTSGDTSTDTQYF,TGTGCCAGCAGTTACCCGACGCGGACTAGCGGGGATACTAGCACAGATACGCAGTATTTT
TRBJ2-5,-,-,TRBV5-1,CASSKRQRRETQYF,TGCGCCAGCAGCAAACGGCAGCGGAGAGAGACCCAGTACTTC
TRBJ1-2,-,TRBD1,TRBV5-1,CASSAQTGQGGYTF,TGCGCCAGCAGCGCGCAGACAGGGCAGGGTGGCTACACCTTC
TRBJ1-2,-,-,TRBV6-1,CASSEGYSPNYGYTF,TGTGCCAGCAGTGAAGGCTACAGCCCAAACTATGGCTACACCTTC
TRBJ2-3,-,TRBD1,TRBV10-1,CASSEDRVTDTQYF,TGCGCCAGCAGTGAAGACAGGGTAACAGATACGCAGTATTTT
TRBJ1-2,-,-,TRBV29-1,CSVDEYNYGYTF,TGCAGCGTTGATGAGTATAACTATGGCTACACCTTC
TRBJ2-7,-,TRBD2,TRBV7-2,CASSLAGTSEYEQYF,TGTGCCAGCAGCTTAGCCGGGACTAGCGAATACGAGCAGTACTTC
TRBJ2-7,-,-,TRBV5-1,CASSLFDTVGPEQYF,TGCGCCAGCAGCTTATTCGACACCGTGGGCCCCGAGCAGTACTTC
TRBJ2-2,-,-,TRBV4-2,CASSQYYGAAGELFF,TGTGCCAGCAGCCAATACTATGGCGCGGCCGGGGAGCTGTTTTTT
TRBJ2-7,-,-,TRBV28,CASSYSPYEQYF,TGTGCCAGCAGTTACTCGCCTTACGAGCAGTACTTC
TRBJ1-1,-,-,TRBV6-5,CASSYSPGNTEAFF,TGTGCCAGCAGTTACTCGCCGGGGAACACTGAAGCTTTCTTT
TRBJ1-2,-,TRBD1,TRBV4-1,CASSPLGQGVGYTF,TGCGCCAGCAGCCCATTGGGACAGGGGGTAGGCTACACCTTC
TRBJ1-4,-,TRBD1,TRBV11-3,CASSPGDRAEGEKLFF,TGTGCCAGCAGCCCCGGCGACAGGGCAGAGGGGGAAAAACTGTTTTTT
TRBJ2-7,few,-,TRBV6-6,CASSYSRLSYEQYF,TGTGCCAGCAGTTACTCGCGCCTCTCCTACGAGCAGTACTTC
TRBJ2-3,-,TRBD2,TRBV11-3,CASSLEAREGDTQYF,TGTGCCAGCAGCTTAGAGGCCAGGGAGGGAGATACGCAGTATTTT
TRBJ1-3,-,TRBD1,TRBV2,CASSEDRGLGNTIYF,TGTGCCAGCAGTGAGGACAGGGGGCTGGGAAACACCATATATTTT
TRBJ2-3,-,-,TRBV19,CASTRDGQYASTDTQYF,TGTGCCAGTACGCGGGACGGGCAATACGCTAGCACAGATACGCAGTATTTT
TRBJ1-2,-,-,TRBV29-1,CSANSERWGDYGYTF,TGCAGCGCCAATTCAGAACGATGGGGGGACTATGGCTACACCTTC
TRBJ2-2,-,-,TRBV28,CASSFLQRSNTGELFF,TGTGCCAGCAGTTTCTTACAGCGGTCGAACACCGGGGAGCTGTTTTTT
TRBJ2-3,-,-,TRBV9,CASSPPYPADTQYF,TGTGCCAGCAGCCCCCCCTACCCCGCAGATACGCAGTATTTT
TRBJ1-1,-,-,TRBV19,CASSTGYTEAFF,TGTGCCAGTAGTACAGGGTACACTGAAGCTTTCTTT
TRBJ1-2,-,-,TRBV18,CASSLAGADYGYTF,TGTGCCAGCTCACTCGCGGGGGCGGACTATGGCTACACCTTC
TRBJ1-4,-,-,TRBV7-6,CASSLGYRALGEEKLFF,TGTGCCAGCAGCCTCGGCTACAGGGCCCTGGGAGAGGAAAAACTGTTTTTT
TRBJ1-1,-,-,TRBV5-8,CASSLSGRWGEAFF,TGTGCCAGCAGCTTGTCGGGGAGATGGGGTGAAGCTTTCTTT
TRBJ2-3,-,-,TRBV24-1,CATRGGLLTDTQYF,TGTGCCACCAGGGGGGGACTCCTCACAGATACGCAGTATTTT
TRBJ2-6,-,TRBD1,TRBV6-5,CASSTGVSGANVLTF,TGTGCCAGCAGTACAGGGGTCTCCGGGGCCAACGTCCTGACTTTC
TRBJ2-3,-,-,TRBV10-3,CAIRVTDATDTQYF,TGTGCCATCAGAGTAACAGATGCCACAGATACGCAGTATTTT
TRBJ1-3,-,-,TRBV11-2,CASRGAAGNTIYF,TGTGCCAGCAGAGGGGCGGCGGGAAACACCATATATTTT
TRBJ2-5,-,TRBD2,TRBV30,CAWSGGLAGKETQYF,TGTGCCTGGAGTGGAGGACTAGCGGGAAAAGAGACCCAGTACTTC
TRBJ1-4,-,TRBD1,TRBV30,CAWRETPGQSGEKLFF,TGTGCCTGGAGGGAAACACCGGGACAGAGTGGGGAAAAACTGTTTTTT
TRBJ1-3,-,-,TRBV7-2,CASSLAERFGFPGNTIYF,TGTGCCAGCAGCTTAGCGGAGAGGTTCGGCTTCCCTGGAAACACCATATATTTT
TRBJ2-7,-,-,TRBV11-2,CASSLAFGAGGRLEQYF,TGTGCCAGCAGCTTAGCTTTTGGGGCAGGGGGGCGTCTCGAGCAGTACTTC
TRBJ2-2,-,-,TRBV10-2,CASRGREHTGELFF,TGCGCCAGCAGGGGAAGGGAGCACACCGGGGAGCTGTTTTTT
TRBJ2-7,-,TRBD1,TRBV7-9,CASDTGTGLSEQYF,TGTGCCAGCGACACGGGGACAGGGTTAAGCGAGCAGTACTTC